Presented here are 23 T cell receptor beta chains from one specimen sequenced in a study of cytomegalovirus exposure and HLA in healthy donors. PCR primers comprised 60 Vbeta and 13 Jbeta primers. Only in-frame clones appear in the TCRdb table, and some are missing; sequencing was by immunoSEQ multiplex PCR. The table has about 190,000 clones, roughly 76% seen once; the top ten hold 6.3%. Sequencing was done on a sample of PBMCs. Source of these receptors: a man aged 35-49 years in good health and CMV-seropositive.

DNA for the CDR3: TGTGCCAGCTCTCCGACAGGGGGATTCTACGAGCAGTACTTC. It codes for CASSPTGGFYEQYF. V gene TRBV6-5 combines with J gene TRBJ2-7; the match to TRBD1 covers 9 bases. V dropped 8 bases and J dropped 3; count of bases not matched to a gene: 8. CDR1 MNHEY and CDR2 SVGAGI come from the germline V gene. The CDR3 runs to 14 residues.

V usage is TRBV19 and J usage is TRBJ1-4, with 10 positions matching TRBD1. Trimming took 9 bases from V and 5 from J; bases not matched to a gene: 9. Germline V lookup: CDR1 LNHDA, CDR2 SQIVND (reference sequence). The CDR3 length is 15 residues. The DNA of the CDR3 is TGTGCCAGCTATCCTCGGACAGGGGGAAATGAAAAACTGTTTTTT. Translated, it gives CASYPRTGGNEKLFF.

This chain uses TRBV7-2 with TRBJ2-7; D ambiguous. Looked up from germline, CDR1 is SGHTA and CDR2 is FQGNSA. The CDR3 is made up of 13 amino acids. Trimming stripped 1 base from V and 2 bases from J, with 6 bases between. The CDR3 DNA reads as TGTGCCAGCAGCTTAGGAACAACCTACGAGCAGTACTTC. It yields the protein CASSLGTTYEQYF.

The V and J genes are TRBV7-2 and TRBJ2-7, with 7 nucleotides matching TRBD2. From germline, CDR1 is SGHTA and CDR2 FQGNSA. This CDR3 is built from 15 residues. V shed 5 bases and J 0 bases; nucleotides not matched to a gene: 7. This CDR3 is CASSASGASSYEQYF. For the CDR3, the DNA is TGTGCCAGCAGCGCCAGCGGGGCCAGCTCCTACGAGCAGTACTTC. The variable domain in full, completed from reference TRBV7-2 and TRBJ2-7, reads GAGVSQSPSNKVTEKGKDVELRCDPISGHTALYWYRQSLGQGLEFLIYFQGNSAPDKSGLPSDRFSAERTGGSVSTLTIQRTQQEDSAVYLCASSASGASSYEQYFGPGTRLTVT.

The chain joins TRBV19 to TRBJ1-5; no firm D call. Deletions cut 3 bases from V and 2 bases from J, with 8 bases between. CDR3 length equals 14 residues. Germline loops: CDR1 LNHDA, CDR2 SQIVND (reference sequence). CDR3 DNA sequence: TGTGCCAGTAGTATGGAAGCGGGCAATCAGCCCCAGCATTTT. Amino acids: CASSMEAGNQPQHF. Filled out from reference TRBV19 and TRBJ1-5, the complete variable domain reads DGGITQSPKYLFRKEGQNVTLSCEQNLNHDAMYWYRQDPGQGLRLIYYSQIVNDFQKGDIAEGYSVSREKKESFPLTVTSAQKNPTAFYLCASSMEAGNQPQHFGDGTRLSIL.

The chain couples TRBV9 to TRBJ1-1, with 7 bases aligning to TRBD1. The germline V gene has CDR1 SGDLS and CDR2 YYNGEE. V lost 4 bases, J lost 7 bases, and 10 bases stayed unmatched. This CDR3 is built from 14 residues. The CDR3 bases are TGTGCCAGCAGCTTCAGGGGGGCCGGTGGTGAAGCTTTCTTT. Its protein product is CASSFRGAGGEAFF.

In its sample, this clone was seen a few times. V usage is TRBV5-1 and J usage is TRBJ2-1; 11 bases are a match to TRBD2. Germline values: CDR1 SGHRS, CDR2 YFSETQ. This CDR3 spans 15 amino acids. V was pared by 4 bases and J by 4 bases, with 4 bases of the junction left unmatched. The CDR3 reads CASSTTSGVYNEQFF. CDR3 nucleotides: TGCGCCAGCAGCACGACTAGCGGGGTATACAATGAGCAGTTCTTC.

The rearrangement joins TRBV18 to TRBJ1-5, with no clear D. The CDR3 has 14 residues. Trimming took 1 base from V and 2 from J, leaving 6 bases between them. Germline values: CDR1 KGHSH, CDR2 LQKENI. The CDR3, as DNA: TGTGCCAGCTCACCACAGGGAGGCAATCAGCCCCAGCATTTT. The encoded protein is CASSPQGGNQPQHF.

The CDR3 spells CASSVGAPGQGYEQYF. Here the CDR3 DNA reads TGTGCCAGCAGCGTAGGTGCCCCGGGACAGGGCTACGAGCAGTACTTC. The chain combines TRBV9 with TRBJ2-5; 9 bases align to TRBD1. The DNA matches TRBJ2-7 better at its end, which makes the J call doubtful. The germline V gene has CDR1 SGDLS and CDR2 YYNGEE. The CDR3 is made up of 16 amino acids.

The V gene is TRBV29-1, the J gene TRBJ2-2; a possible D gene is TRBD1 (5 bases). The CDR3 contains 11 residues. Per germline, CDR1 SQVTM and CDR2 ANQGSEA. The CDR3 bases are TGCGGGGCCGGGTTGGCCGGGGAGCTGTTTTTT. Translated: CGAGLAGELFF.

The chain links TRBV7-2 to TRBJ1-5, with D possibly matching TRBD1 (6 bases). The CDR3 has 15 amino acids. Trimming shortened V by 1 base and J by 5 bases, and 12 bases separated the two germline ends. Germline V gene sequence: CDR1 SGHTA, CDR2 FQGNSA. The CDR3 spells CASSLVQGSHQPQHF. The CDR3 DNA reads TGTGCCAGCAGCTTAGTGCAGGGGAGTCATCAGCCCCAGCATTTT.

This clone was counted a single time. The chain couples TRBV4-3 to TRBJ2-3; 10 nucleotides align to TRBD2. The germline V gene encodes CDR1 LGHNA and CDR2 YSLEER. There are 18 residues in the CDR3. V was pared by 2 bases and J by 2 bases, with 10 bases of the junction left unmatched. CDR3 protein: CASSQTSGSGGLTDTQYF. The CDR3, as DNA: TGCGCCAGCAGCCAAACCTCTGGTAGCGGGGGGCTCACAGATACGCAGTATTTT.

The DNA of the CDR3 is TGTGCCAGTTCCGACAGTAGCTCCTACAATGAGCAGTTCTTC. This gives the protein CASSDSSSYNEQFF. This chain connects TRBV7-9 to TRBJ2-1, with D possibly being TRBD1 (5 bases). V gave up 9 bases and J gave up 0 bases, with 12 bases separating them. The CDR3 sequence is 14 residues long. CDR1 is SEHNR, CDR2 FQNEAQ, per germline (reference sequence).

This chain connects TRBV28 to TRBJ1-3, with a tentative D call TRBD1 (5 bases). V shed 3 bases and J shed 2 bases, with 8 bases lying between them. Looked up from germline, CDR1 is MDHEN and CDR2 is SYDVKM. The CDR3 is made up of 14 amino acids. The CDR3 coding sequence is TGTGCCAGCAGTTTTGTAGGGGCTGGAAACACCATATATTTT. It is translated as CASSFVGAGNTIYF.

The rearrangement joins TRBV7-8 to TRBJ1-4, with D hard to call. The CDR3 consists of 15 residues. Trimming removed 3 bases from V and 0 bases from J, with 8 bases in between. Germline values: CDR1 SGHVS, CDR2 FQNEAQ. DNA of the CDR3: TGTGCCAGCAGCTTCAGGCTTGCAACTAATGAAAAACTGTTTTTT. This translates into CASSFRLATNEKLFF.

CDR3 amino acids: CASSEQGPYEQYF. The DNA for the CDR3 is TGTGCCAGCAGTGAACAGGGTCCCTACGAGCAGTACTTC. The J gene is TRBJ2-7, the V gene TRBV6-1, with D tentatively TRBD1 (5 bases). The CDR3 has 13 amino acids. The V gene lost 2 bases and the J gene lost 2 bases, with 7 bases spanning the gap. Germline-derived CDR1 and CDR2 are MNHNS and SASEGT.

In DNA, the CDR3 is TGTGCCAGCAAGGAGGTCTCTAGCACAGATACGCAGTATTTT. Translating it yields CASKEVSSTDTQYF. The chain combines TRBV27 with TRBJ2-3; possible D gene TRBD2, 5 bases. This CDR3 spans 14 amino acids. V dropped 7 bases and J dropped 0 bases, with 11 bases sitting between them. Looked up from germline, CDR1 is MNHEY and CDR2 is SMNVEV (reference sequence).

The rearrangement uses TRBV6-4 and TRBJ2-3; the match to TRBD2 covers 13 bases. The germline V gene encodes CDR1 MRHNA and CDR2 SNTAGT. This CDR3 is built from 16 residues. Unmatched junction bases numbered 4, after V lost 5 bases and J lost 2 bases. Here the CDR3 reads CASSPLAGGTTDTQYF. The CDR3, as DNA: TGTGCCAGCAGTCCACTAGCGGGGGGGACCACAGATACGCAGTATTTT.

DNA for the CDR3: TGTGCCATCAGTGTGACAGGAGGCTACACCTTC. Translation: CAISVTGGYTF. The chain recombines TRBV10-3 with TRBJ1-2; maybe TRBD1 (6 bases). Germline V lookup: CDR1 ENHRY, CDR2 SYGVKD. V was shortened by 4 bases and J by 8 bases, with 8 bases between the two germline ends. This CDR3 region has 11 residues.

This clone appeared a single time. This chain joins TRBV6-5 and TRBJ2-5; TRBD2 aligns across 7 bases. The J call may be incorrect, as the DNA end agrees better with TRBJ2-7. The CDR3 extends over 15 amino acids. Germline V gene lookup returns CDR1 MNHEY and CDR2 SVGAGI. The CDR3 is CASSYSREAVYEQYF. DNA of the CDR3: TGTGCCAGCAGTTACTCCCGGGAGGCAGTCTACGAGCAGTACTTC.

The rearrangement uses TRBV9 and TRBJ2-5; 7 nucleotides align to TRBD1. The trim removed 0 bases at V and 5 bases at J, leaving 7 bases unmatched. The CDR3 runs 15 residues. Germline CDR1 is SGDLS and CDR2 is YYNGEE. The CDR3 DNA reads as TGTGCCAGCAGCGTAGGTACAGGGGATAAGGAGACCCAGTACTTC. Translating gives CASSVGTGDKETQYF. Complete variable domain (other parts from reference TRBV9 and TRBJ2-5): DSGVTQTPKHLITATGQRVTLRCSPRSGDLSVYWYQQSLDQGLQFLIQYYNGEERAKGNILERFSAQQFPDLHSELNLSSLELGDSALYFCASSVGTGDKETQYFGPGTRLLVL.

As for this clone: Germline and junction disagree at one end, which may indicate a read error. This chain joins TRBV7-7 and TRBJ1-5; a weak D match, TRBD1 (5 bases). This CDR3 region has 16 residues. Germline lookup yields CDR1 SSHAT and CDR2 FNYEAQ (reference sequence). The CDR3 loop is CASSRTTGFSNQPQHF. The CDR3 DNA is TGTGCTAGCAGCCGAACTACAGGTTTTAGCAATCAGCCCCAGCATTTT.

The CDR3 sequence: CAWSGRGEQYF. The CDR3 DNA reads TGTGCCTGGAGTGGTAGAGGCGAGCAGTACTTC. The chain links TRBV30 to TRBJ2-7; D not resolved. Deletions cut 1 base from V and 6 bases from J, with 7 bases between. Germline V gives CDR1 GTSNPN, CDR2 SVGIG (reference sequence). The CDR3 runs to 11 residues.